This T cell receptor (beta chain) derives from a study of regulatory T cells in long-lasting Graves disease. In the study overall: Freshly diagnosed Graves' patients had used antithyroid drugs for under 3 months. The study, taken as a whole, reports: Study was limited to peripheral blood, excluding thyroid tissue. TCR diversity was lower in persistent Graves' patients (versus newly diagnosed ones).

CDR3 regions were amplified by Arm-PCR using iRepertoire HTBI primers to build TCR beta libraries. TCRdb reprocessed the multiplex PCR reads with MiXCR, giving one entry per CDR3 protein. The sample lists roughly 530,000 distinct CDR3 sequences, about 16% occurring once. Sample time point: newly diagnosed GD, antithyroid drugs for less than 3 months. From RNA extracted from PBMCs, the TCR library was made. In this cohort, patients came from an endocrinology department located in Xi'an, China. The table lists this clonotype with a few counts. Its target is not known. The length of the CDR3 is 15 residues. Germline V gives CDR1 MGHRA, CDR2 YSYEKL. Trimming cost V 3 bases and J 7 bases, with 13 bases left between them. Another study also made use of these data, one on T cells in Graves' hyperthyroidism and ophthalmopathy.

The source was peripheral blood mononuclear cells (PBMCs), collected at new diagnosis, from a patient treated with antithyroid drugs. The clonotype comes from a woman aged 35-65 years with Graves disease. The chain has TRBV4-1 and TRBJ1-6; D is uncertain. CDR3 nucleotide sequence: TGCGCCAGCAGCCATGGAACCCATACAAATTCACCCCTCCACTTT. Encoded protein: CASSHGTHTNSPLHF.